Following are 28 T cell receptor beta chains from one sample sequenced in a study of beta chain features in type 1 diabetes. Expressed TCRB transcripts were sequenced because the isolated RNA had all been reverse transcribed beforehand. The assay was immunoSEQ multiplex PCR, and TCRdb's table has in-frame clones only and misses some. The data contain under 950,000 clones, roughly 16% of them seen just once; the ten biggest clones take up 0.023%. Sequenced material: naive CD4+ T cells from blood. Receptors were obtained from a woman aged 18-29 years in good health.

J is TRBJ2-3 and V is TRBV4-2; TRBD2 agrees at 11 bases. With 5 bases clipped from V and 5 bases from J, the junction kept 9 bases outside the gene matches. CDR1 is LGHNA, CDR2 YNFKEQ, per germline. The CDR3 extends over 16 amino acids. The chain's CDR3 is CASSTISGRVLDTQYF. The DNA for the CDR3 is TGTGCCAGCAGCACTATTAGCGGGAGGGTTTTAGATACGCAGTATTTT.

The rearrangement uses TRBV5-4 and TRBJ2-1, with 8 bases identical to TRBD2. The CDR3 extends over 18 amino acids. CDR1 SGHNT and CDR2 YYREEE come from the germline V gene (reference sequence). V lost 3 bases to trimming and J lost 0 bases; unmatched junction nucleotides: 11. The CDR3: CASSYRLSSGNSYNEQFF. The CDR3 coding sequence is TGTGCCAGCAGCTATCGTTTAAGTAGCGGGAACTCCTACAATGAGCAGTTCTTC.

This clone was seen a few times. The chain carries TRBV15 and TRBJ2-1, with 12 bases that match TRBD2. The CDR3 runs 18 residues. Germline trimming cut 1 base from V and 8 bases from J; bases unmatched to any gene: 12. Germline lookup yields CDR1 LNHNV and CDR2 YYDKDF (reference sequence). The CDR3 DNA follows: TGTGCCACCAGCAGAGCCACGACTAGCGGGAGTGGACGGGATGAGCAGTTCTTC. It specifies CATSRATTSGSGRDEQFF.

The V call is TRBV15, the J call TRBJ1-5; possibly TRBD1 for D (6 bases). The CDR3 has 17 amino acids. The germline CDR1 and CDR2 sequences are LNHNV and YYDKDF (reference sequence). The germline V and J ends were trimmed by 3 bases and 4 bases, with 19 bases remaining between them. CDR3 DNA: TGTGCCACCAGCAGCGCGAACCCACGGACAGTAAATCAGCCCCAGCATTTT. Its translation: CATSSANPRTVNQPQHF.

The sample holds a few counts of this clone. V and J are TRBV28 and TRBJ2-4, with a possible D match to TRBD1 (6 bases). Trimming cost V 5 bases and J 1 base, with 15 bases left between them. Germline V lookup: CDR1 MDHEN, CDR2 SYDVKM. The CDR3 covers 16 residues. As DNA, the CDR3 is TGTGCCAGCAGTCTATATCCCCAGGGGGCCAAAAACATTCAGTACTTC. The encoded protein is CASSLYPQGAKNIQYF. Full variable domain (outside the CDR3, taken from reference TRBV28 and TRBJ2-4): DVKVTQSSRYLVKRTGEKVFLECVQDMDHENMFWYRQDPGLGLRLIYFSYDVKMKEKGDIPEGYSVSREKKERFSLILESASTNQTSMYLCASSLYPQGAKNIQYFGAGTRLSVL.

This sequence joins TRBV18 and TRBJ1-1, with D hard to call. Trimming removed 3 bases at V and 7 bases at J, with 9 bases between. This CDR3 comprises 12 residues. The germline V gene has CDR1 KGHSH and CDR2 LQKENI. The DNA of the CDR3 is TGTGCCAGCTCACCGACTGCAGTTGAAGCTTTCTTT. Its translation: CASSPTAVEAFF.

The chain carries TRBV9 and TRBJ2-2, with a weak D call TRBD2 (6 bases). Trimming cost V 4 bases and J 1 base, with 17 bases left between them. The CDR3 is 17 residues long. The V gene's germline CDR1 is SGDLS and CDR2 YYNGEE. CDR3 region: CASSISAAGQNTGELFF. The CDR3 region has the DNA TGTGCCAGCAGCATAAGCGCAGCGGGCCAGAACACCGGGGAGCTGTTTTTT.

This chain connects TRBV7-8 to TRBJ2-6; D remains unclear. This CDR3 region has 18 residues. CDR1 is SGHVS, CDR2 FQNEAQ, per germline. Trimming left V 7 bases short and J 0 bases short, with 19 bases between. The CDR3 DNA follows: TGTGCCAGCAATTTAAACCTCCCAAGAAGCTCTGGGGCCAACGTCCTGACTTTC. This sequence encodes CASNLNLPRSSGANVLTF.

This rearrangement joins TRBV28 to TRBJ2-1; D is uncertain. V was pared by 3 bases and J by 6 bases, with 9 bases between. The length of the CDR3 is 13 residues. Germline CDR1 and CDR2: MDHEN and SYDVKM. The CDR3 sequence: CASSLVGTNEQFF. The CDR3 DNA is TGTGCCAGCAGTTTGGTCGGAACCAATGAGCAGTTCTTC. The complete variable domain, with remaining parts taken from reference TRBV28 and TRBJ2-1, reads DVKVTQSSRYLVKRTGEKVFLECVQDMDHENMFWYRQDPGLGLRLIYFSYDVKMKEKGDIPEGYSVSREKKERFSLILESASTNQTSMYLCASSLVGTNEQFFGPGTRLTVL.

This clone was observed a few times. The rearrangement joins TRBV4-3 to TRBJ2-3; 8 bases map to TRBD2. J gave up 4 bases and V 0 bases, and 9 bases lay outside the gene matches. Germline V gene lookup returns CDR1 LGHNA and CDR2 YSLEER. This CDR3 comprises 17 residues. This CDR3 is CASSQELQRERADTQYF. The CDR3, as DNA: TGCGCCAGCAGCCAAGAGTTACAGCGGGAGCGGGCAGATACGCAGTATTTT.

The rearrangement uses TRBV5-8 and TRBJ1-1, with 7 positions matching TRBD1. Germline assignment: CDR1 SGHTS and CDR2 YDEGEE. The CDR3 spans 13 residues. The trim removed 5 bases at V and 1 base at J, leaving 2 bases unmatched. CDR3 in DNA: TGTGCCAGCAGGGGACAGCCGAACACTGAAGCTTTCTTT. It is translated as CASRGQPNTEAFF.

The chain joins TRBV9 to TRBJ2-1; weak D call: TRBD2 (6 bases). Germline V gene data show CDR1 as SGDLS and CDR2 as YYNGEE. This CDR3 is built from 15 residues. With 1 base removed from V and 2 bases from J, the gap between germline ends came to 10 bases. The CDR3 DNA sequence: TGTGCCAGCAGCGTAACCGGGACTGCCTACAATGAGCAGTTCTTC. Translation gives CASSVTGTAYNEQFF.

This clone was observed a handful of times. The V call is TRBV4-2, the J call TRBJ1-2, with D possibly being TRBD1 (6 bases). This CDR3 is built from 13 residues. Germline loops: CDR1 LGHNA, CDR2 YNFKEQ. Trimming pared 5 bases from V and 5 bases from J, leaving 12 bases between. The CDR3 spells CASSLAQGYGYTF. Here the CDR3 DNA reads TGTGCCAGCAGCTTGGCCCAGGGGTATGGCTACACCTTC.

The rearrangement uses TRBV21-1 and TRBJ2-7; TRBD2, the table's D call, lacks a check against the DNA. TRBV21-1 is termed a pseudogene. This CDR3 has 15 residues. The CDR3 nucleotides are TGTGCCACCCCGACTAGCGGGAGTGGCTCCTACGAGCAGTACTTC. Protein: CATPTSGSGSYEQYF.

This clone came up a few times. This chain uses TRBV7-2 with TRBJ2-3; D unclear. This CDR3 is 18 amino acids long. Trimming cost V 5 bases and J 0 bases, with 21 bases left between them. The V gene's germline CDR1 is SGHTA and CDR2 FQGNSA. CDR3 sequence reads: CASSPDRFSVSSTDTQYF. CDR3 sequence (DNA): TGTGCCAGCAGCCCCGACCGATTCAGCGTTTCGAGCACAGATACGCAGTATTTT.

This clone was detected a few times. This sequence joins TRBV9 and TRBJ2-3; 11 positions match TRBD2. The trim removed 0 bases at V and 4 bases at J, leaving 4 bases unmatched. The CDR3 runs to 16 residues. The germline CDR1 and CDR2 sequences are SGDLS and YYNGEE. The CDR3 DNA reads as TGTGCCAGCAGCGTAGTGTCTAGCGGGAGGTCAGATACGCAGTATTTT. Amino acid sequence: CASSVVSSGRSDTQYF.

This chain connects TRBV7-5 to TRBJ2-1; TRBD2, the D gene given by the table, was not confirmed from the DNA. TRBV7-5 is assigned pseudogene status. The CDR3 runs 18 residues. CDR3 bases: TGTGCCAGAAGCCCATCCCTTTGCGGGAGGGACAATGGGAATGAGCAGTTCTTC. Protein product: CARSPSLCGRDNGNEQFF.

The sample holds a few counts of this clone. The genes are TRBV18 and TRBJ2-5, with a tentative D call TRBD1 (5 bases). Trimming took 0 bases from V and 4 from J, leaving 9 bases between them. This CDR3 contains 14 residues. Germline CDR1 and CDR2: KGHSH and LQKENI. For the CDR3, the DNA is TGTGCCAGCTCACCACCAAACACAGGAGAGACCCAGTACTTC. Its translation: CASSPPNTGETQYF.

This clone was recorded a few times. The V gene is TRBV11-2, the J gene TRBJ2-7; D call uncertain. The germline V gene encodes CDR1 SGHAT and CDR2 FQNNGV. CDR3 length equals 11 residues. V lost 4 bases and J lost 2, with 3 bases in between. The CDR3 here is CASSSTYEQYF. CDR3 DNA: TGTGCCAGCAGCTCCACCTACGAGCAGTACTTC.

This chain uses TRBV2 with TRBJ2-3; perhaps TRBD1 as D (5 bases). The germline CDR1 and CDR2 sequences are SNHLY and FYNNEI. The CDR3 consists of 13 residues. The V and J ends lost 5 bases and 2 bases respectively, with 8 bases between them. This CDR3 reads CASSNRFTDTQYF. Written as DNA, the CDR3 is TGTGCCAGCAGTAACAGGTTCACAGATACGCAGTATTTT.

The chain recombines TRBV4-3 with TRBJ2-1; maybe TRBD2 (5 bases). The CDR3 covers 17 residues. Germline values: CDR1 LGHNA, CDR2 YSLEER. V shed 3 bases and J shed 1 base, with 16 bases lying between them. CDR3 amino acids: CASSQEWQEGSYNEQFF. The CDR3, as DNA: TGCGCCAGCAGCCAGGAGTGGCAAGAGGGATCCTACAATGAGCAGTTCTTC.

This clone occurred a few times. This rearrangement joins TRBV7-8 to TRBJ1-5, with D possibly being TRBD1 (5 bases). The CDR3 runs to 13 residues. Germline lookup yields CDR1 SGHVS and CDR2 FQNEAQ. V gave up 4 bases and J gave up 3 bases, with 7 bases separating them. The DNA for the CDR3 is TGTGCCAGCAGCTCAGGGTACAATCAGCCCCAGCATTTT. It encodes CASSSGYNQPQHF.

In this sample, this clone turned up a few times. In DNA form, the CDR3 reads TGTGCCAGCAGCCTAGGCGCCCGGACAGGGGGAGACTATGGCTACACCTTC. This codes for CASSLGARTGGDYGYTF. The genes are TRBV9 and TRBJ1-2; 10 bases are a match to TRBD1. V shed 4 bases, J shed 3 bases, and the junction held 12 bases outside the gene matches. Germline V gene sequence: CDR1 SGDLS, CDR2 YYNGEE. This CDR3 spans 17 amino acids.

This clone was detected only a few times. A junction end diverges from the germline sequence, so it may reflect a read error. This sequence joins TRBV6-5 and TRBJ2-3; 8 bases line up with TRBD2. Per germline, CDR1 MNHEY and CDR2 SVGAGI. CDR3 length: 14 residues. This CDR3 reads CAISDGRGADTQYF. The CDR3 DNA reads as TGTGCCATCAGTGACGGGAGGGGTGCAGATACGCAGTATTTT.

The V call is TRBV7-2, the J call TRBJ2-7; 11 bases line up with TRBD2. The CDR3 has 15 amino acids. V shed 3 bases, J shed 5 bases, and the junction held 6 bases outside the gene matches. Germline lookup yields CDR1 SGHTA and CDR2 FQGNSA. The CDR3 sequence is CASSFPASGRNEQYF. The CDR3 bases are TGTGCCAGCAGCTTCCCCGCTAGCGGGAGGAACGAGCAGTACTTC.

DNA of the CDR3: TGCGCCAGCAGCCCGATATCGACAGGCAGCTCCTACGAGCAGTACTTC. Protein product: CASSPISTGSSYEQYF. The rearrangement links TRBV4-1 to TRBJ2-7; possibly TRBD1 for D (6 bases). V lost 4 bases, J lost 0 bases, and 16 bases lay in between. The CDR3 runs to 16 residues. Germline V gives CDR1 MGHRA, CDR2 YSYEKL.

This clone turned up a few times. The rearrangement links TRBV10-3 to TRBJ2-2; possibly TRBD1 or TRBD2 for D (6 bases each). V gave up 6 bases and J gave up 4 bases, with 12 bases separating them. CDR1 and CDR2 from the germline V gene are ENHRY and SYGVKD. The CDR3 loop spans 14 amino acids. The CDR3 region is CAIRGGQTTGELFF. The CDR3 DNA reads as TGTGCCATCAGGGGAGGACAGACCACCGGGGAGCTGTTTTTT.

A few counts support this clone. CDR3 amino acids: CASDRGTYNEQFF. The CDR3 nucleotides are TGTGCCAGCGACAGGGGTACCTACAATGAGCAGTTCTTC. J is TRBJ2-1 and V is TRBV6-1; 8 nucleotides align to TRBD1. J gave up 2 bases and V 8 bases, and 2 bases lay outside the gene matches. Germline V gives CDR1 MNHNS, CDR2 SASEGT. The CDR3 has 13 amino acids.